This T cell receptor (beta chain) was sequenced in a study of control samples from healthy donors and cancer patients. Produced via immunoSEQ multiplex PCR; TCRdb's table is partial and in-frame only. Among around 96,000 clones listed, over 90% were seen once. The CDR3 spans 14 residues. The germline gives CDR1 SEHNR, CDR2 FQNEAQ (reference sequence). Trimming removed 8 bases at V and 2 bases at J, with 15 bases between. Only one count was recorded for this clone. The material sequenced was blood. The receptor was isolated from a man aged 18-30 years in good health. V gene TRBV7-9 combines with J gene TRBJ1-1; no firm D call. CDR3 sequence reads: CASRHPAGNTEAFF. CDR3 in DNA: TGTGCCAGCCGCCACCCGGCAGGAAACACTGAAGCTTTCTTT. The entire variable domain, with the rest obtained from reference TRBV7-9 and TRBJ1-1, is as follows: DTGVSQNPRHKITKRGQNVTFRCDPISEHNRLYWYRQTLGQGPEFLTYFQNEAQLEKSRLLSDRFSAERPKGSFSTLEIQRTEQGDSAMYLCASRHPAGNTEAFFGQGTRLTVV.